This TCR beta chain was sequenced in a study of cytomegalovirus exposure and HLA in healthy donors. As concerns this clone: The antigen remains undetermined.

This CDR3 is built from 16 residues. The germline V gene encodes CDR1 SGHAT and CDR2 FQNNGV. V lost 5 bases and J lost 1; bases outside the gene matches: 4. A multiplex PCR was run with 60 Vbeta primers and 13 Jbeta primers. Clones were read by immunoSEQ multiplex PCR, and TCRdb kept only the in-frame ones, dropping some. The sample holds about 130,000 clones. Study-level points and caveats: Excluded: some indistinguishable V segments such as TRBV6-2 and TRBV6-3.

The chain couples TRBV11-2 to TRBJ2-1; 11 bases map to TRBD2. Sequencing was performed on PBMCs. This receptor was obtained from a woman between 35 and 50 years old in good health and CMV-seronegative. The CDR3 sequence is CASSPSGGSSYNEQFF. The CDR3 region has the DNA TGTGCCAGCAGCCCTAGCGGGGGGAGTTCCTACAATGAGCAGTTCTTC. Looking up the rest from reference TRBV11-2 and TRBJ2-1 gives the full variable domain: EAGVAQSPRYKIIEKRQSVAFWCNPISGHATLYWYQQILGQGPKLLIQFQNNGVVDDSQLPKDRFSAERLKGVDSTLKIQPAKLEDSAVYLCASSPSGGSSYNEQFFGPGTRLTVL.